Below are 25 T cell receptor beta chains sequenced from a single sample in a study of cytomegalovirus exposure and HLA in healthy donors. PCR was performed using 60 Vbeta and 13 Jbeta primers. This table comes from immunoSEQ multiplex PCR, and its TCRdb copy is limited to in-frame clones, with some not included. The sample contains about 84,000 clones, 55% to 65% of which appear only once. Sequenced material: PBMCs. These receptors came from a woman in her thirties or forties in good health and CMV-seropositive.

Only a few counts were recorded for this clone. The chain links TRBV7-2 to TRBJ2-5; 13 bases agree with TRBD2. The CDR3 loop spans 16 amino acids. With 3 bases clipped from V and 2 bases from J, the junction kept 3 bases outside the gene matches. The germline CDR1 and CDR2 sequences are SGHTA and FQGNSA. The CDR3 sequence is CASSFPGLAGQETQYF. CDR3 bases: TGTGCCAGCAGCTTTCCGGGACTAGCGGGGCAAGAGACCCAGTACTTC.

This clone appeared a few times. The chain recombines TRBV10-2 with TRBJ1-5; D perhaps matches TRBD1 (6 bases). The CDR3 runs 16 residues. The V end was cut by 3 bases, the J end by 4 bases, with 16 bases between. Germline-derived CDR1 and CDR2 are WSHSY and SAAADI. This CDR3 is CASSERGGPQNQPQHF. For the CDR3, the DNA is TGCGCCAGCAGTGAAAGGGGGGGACCCCAAAATCAGCCCCAGCATTTT.

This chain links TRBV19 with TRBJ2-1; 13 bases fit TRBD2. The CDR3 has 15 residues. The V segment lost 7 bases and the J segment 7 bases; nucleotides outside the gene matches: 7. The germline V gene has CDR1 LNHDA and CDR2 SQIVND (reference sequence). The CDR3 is CASNPGLAGRNEQFF. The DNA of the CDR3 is TGTGCCAGTAACCCGGGACTAGCGGGACGGAATGAGCAGTTCTTC.

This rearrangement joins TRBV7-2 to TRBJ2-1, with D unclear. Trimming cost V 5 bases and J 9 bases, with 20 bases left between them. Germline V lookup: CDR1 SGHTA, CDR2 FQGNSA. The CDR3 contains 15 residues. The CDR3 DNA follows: TGTGCCAGCAGCATCTCCTACGTCGGTCGGAGTGAGCAGTTCTTC. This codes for CASSISYVGRSEQFF.

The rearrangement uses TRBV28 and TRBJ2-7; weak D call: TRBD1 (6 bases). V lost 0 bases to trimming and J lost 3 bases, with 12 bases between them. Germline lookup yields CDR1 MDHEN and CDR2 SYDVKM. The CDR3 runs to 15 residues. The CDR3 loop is CASSLWRDKYYEQYF. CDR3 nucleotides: TGTGCCAGCAGTTTATGGAGGGACAAATACTACGAGCAGTACTTC.

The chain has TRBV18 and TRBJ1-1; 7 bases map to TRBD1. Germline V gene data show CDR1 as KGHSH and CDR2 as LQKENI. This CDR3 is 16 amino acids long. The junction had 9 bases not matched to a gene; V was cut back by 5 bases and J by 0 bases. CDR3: CASSTGIQGLNTEAFF. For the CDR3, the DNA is TGTGCCAGCTCAACGGGGATACAGGGGTTGAACACTGAAGCTTTCTTT.

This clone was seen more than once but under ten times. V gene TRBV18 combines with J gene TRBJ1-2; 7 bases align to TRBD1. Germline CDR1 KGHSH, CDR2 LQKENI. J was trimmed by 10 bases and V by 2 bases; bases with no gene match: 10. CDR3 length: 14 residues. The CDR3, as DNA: TGTGCCAGCTCACCAGCTGACAGGGAAGGACCCTACACCTTC. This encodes CASSPADREGPYTF.

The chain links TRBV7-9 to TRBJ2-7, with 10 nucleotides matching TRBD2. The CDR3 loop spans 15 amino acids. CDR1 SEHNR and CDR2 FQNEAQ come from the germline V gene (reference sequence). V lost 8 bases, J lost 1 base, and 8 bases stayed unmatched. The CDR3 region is CASDPVAGGSYEQYF. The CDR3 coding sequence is TGTGCCAGCGACCCGGTAGCGGGAGGTTCCTACGAGCAGTACTTC.

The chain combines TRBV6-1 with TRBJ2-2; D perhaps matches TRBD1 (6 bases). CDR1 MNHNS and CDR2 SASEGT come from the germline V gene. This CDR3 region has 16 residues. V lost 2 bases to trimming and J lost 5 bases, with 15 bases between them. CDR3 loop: CASSEQGPYRTGELFF. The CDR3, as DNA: TGTGCCAGCAGTGAACAGGGGCCTTATAGAACCGGGGAGCTGTTTTTT.

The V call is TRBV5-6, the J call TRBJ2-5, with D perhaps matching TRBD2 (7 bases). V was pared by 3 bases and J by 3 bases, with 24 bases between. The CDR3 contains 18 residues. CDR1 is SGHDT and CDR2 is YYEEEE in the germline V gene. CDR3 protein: CASSSQVPRGGGKETQYF. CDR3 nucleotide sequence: TGTGCCAGCAGCTCCCAGGTGCCCCGGGGAGGGGGGAAAGAGACCCAGTACTTC.

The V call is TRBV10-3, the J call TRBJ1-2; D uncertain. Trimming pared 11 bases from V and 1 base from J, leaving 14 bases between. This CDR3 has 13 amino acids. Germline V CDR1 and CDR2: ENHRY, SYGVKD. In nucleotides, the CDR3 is TGTGCCGCATCACCGGCAGGTAACTATGGCTACACCTTC. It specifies CAASPAGNYGYTF.

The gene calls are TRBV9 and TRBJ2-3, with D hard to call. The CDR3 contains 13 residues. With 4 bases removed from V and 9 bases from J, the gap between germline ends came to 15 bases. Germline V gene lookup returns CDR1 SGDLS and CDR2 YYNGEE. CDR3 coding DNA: TGTGCCAGCAGCCTAGGAGATGGTTCAACGCAGTATTTT. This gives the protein CASSLGDGSTQYF.

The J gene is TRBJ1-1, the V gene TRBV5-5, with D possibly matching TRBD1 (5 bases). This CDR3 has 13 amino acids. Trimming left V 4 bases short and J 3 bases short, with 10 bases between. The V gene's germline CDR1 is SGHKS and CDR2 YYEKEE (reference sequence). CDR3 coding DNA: TGTGCCAGCAGCCGGGGGGAGTACACTGAAGCTTTCTTT. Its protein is CASSRGEYTEAFF.

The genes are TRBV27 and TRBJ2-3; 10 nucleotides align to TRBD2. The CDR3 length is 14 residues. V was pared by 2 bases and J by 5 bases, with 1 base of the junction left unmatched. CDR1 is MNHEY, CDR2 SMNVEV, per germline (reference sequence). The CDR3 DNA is TGTGCCAGCAGTTTAAGACTAGCGGGAGATACGCAGTATTTT. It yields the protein CASSLRLAGDTQYF.

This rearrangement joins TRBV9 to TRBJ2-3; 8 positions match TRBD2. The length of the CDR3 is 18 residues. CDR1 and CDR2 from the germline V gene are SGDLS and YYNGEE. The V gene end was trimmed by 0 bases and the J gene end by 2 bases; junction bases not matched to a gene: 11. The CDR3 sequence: CASSVEDSGTSITDTQYF. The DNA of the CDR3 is TGTGCCAGCAGCGTAGAGGATTCCGGGACTAGTATCACAGATACGCAGTATTTT.

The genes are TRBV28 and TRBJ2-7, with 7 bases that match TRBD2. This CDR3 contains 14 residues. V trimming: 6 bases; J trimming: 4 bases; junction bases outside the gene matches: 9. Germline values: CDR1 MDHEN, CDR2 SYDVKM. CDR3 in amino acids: CASSRTRRFYEQYF. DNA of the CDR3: TGTGCCAGCAGCAGGACTAGGCGGTTTTACGAGCAGTACTTC.

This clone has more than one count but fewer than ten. The CDR3 here is CASSQTGLYGEKLFF. The CDR3 nucleotides read TGTGCCAGCAGCCAAACAGGGCTTTATGGTGAAAAACTGTTTTTT. J is TRBJ1-4 and V is TRBV14; D might be TRBD1 (6 bases). The CDR3 contains 15 residues. Germline values: CDR1 SGHDN, CDR2 FVKESK. The V and J ends lost 2 bases and 7 bases respectively, with 14 bases between them.

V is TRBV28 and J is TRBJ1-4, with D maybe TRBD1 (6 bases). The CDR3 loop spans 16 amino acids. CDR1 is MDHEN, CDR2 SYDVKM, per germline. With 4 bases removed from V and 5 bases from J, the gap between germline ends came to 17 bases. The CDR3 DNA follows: TGTGCCAGCAGTTCGATGGGGACATTAGGGAATGAAAAACTGTTTTTT. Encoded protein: CASSSMGTLGNEKLFF.

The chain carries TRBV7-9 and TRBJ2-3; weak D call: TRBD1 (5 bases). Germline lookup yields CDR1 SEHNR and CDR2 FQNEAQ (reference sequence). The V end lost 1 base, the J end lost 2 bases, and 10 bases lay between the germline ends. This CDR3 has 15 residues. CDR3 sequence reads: CASSLGQNPTDTQYF. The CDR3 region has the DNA TGTGCCAGCAGCTTAGGACAGAACCCCACAGATACGCAGTATTTT.

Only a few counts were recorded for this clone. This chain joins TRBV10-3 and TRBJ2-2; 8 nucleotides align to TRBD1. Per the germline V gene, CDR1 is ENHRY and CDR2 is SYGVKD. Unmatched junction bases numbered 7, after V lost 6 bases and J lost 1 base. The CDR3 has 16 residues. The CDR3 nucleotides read TGTGCCATCAGCGCCAACAGGGGGGTGAACACCGGGGAGCTGTTTTTT. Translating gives CAISANRGVNTGELFF.

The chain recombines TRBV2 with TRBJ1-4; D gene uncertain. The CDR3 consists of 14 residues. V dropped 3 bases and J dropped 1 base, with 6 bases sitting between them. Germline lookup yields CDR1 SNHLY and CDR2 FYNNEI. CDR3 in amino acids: CASSERVTNEKLFF. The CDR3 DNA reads TGTGCCAGCAGTGAGCGGGTAACTAATGAAAAACTGTTTTTT.

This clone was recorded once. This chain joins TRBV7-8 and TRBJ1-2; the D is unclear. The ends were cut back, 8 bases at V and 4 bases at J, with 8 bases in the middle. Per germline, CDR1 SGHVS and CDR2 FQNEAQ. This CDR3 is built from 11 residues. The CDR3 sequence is CASGPGYGYTF. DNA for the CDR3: TGTGCCAGCGGCCCGGGCTATGGCTACACCTTC. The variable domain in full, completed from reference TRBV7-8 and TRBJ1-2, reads GAGVSQSPRYKVAKRGQDVALRCDPISGHVSLFWYQQALGQGPEFLTYFQNEAQLDKSGLPSDRFFAERPEGSVSTLKIQRTQQEDSAVYLCASGPGYGYTFGSGTRLTVV.

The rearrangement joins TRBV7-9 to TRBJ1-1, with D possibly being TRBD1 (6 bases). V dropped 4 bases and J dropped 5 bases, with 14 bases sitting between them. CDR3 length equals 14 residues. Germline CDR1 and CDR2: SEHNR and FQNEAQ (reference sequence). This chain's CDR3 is CASSYPGVGTEAFF. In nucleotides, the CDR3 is TGTGCCAGCAGCTATCCAGGGGTAGGGACTGAAGCTTTCTTT. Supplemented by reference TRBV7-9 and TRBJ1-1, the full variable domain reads DTGVSQNPRHKITKRGQNVTFRCDPISEHNRLYWYRQTLGQGPEFLTYFQNEAQLEKSRLLSDRFSAERPKGSFSTLEIQRTEQGDSAMYLCASSYPGVGTEAFFGQGTRLTVV.

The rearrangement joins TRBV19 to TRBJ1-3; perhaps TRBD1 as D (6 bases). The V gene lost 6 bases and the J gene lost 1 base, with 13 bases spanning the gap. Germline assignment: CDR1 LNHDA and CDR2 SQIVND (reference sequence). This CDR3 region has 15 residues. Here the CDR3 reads CASRTTQGSGNTIYF. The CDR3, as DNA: TGTGCCAGTAGGACGACACAGGGTTCTGGAAACACCATATATTTT.

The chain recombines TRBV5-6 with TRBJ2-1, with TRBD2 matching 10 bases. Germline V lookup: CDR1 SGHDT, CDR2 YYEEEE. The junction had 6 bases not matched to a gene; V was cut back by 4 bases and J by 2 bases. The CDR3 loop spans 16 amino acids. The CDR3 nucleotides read TGTGCCAGCAGCCCGGGACTAGCGAGCACCTACAATGAGCAGTTCTTC. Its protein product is CASSPGLASTYNEQFF.